A selection of T cell receptor beta chains follows, all from one sample in a study of CD8+ T cells in alopecia areata. Clones were read by immunoSEQ multiplex PCR, and TCRdb kept only the in-frame ones, dropping some. The sample carries tens of thousands of clones, 51% recorded once. The source material was NKG2D-high CD8+ T cells sorted from blood. These receptors were obtained from a human donor with alopecia areata. The CDR3 runs from the conserved cysteine through the conserved F or W. A D gene is named only where the DNA matches it firmly. Rows give clone size only sometimes, using once, few, many, or a class for an expanded clone.

D: -
J: TRBJ2-7
V: TRBV13
size: -
DNA: TGTGCCAGCAGCTTAGTCGGTTACTCCTACGAGCAGTACTTC
CDR3: CASSLVGYSYEQYF

D: TRBD1
J: TRBJ2-7
V: TRBV4-1
size: -
DNA: TGCGCCAGCAGCCAAGATAGGACAGGGCACTACGAGCAGTACTTC
CDR3: CASSQDRTGHYEQYF

D: -
J: TRBJ2-7
V: TRBV2
size: -
DNA: TGTGCCAGCAGGGGGGCGATCAGGGACTTC
CDR3: CASRGAIRDF

D: -
J: TRBJ2-5
V: TRBV27
size: -
DNA: TGTGCCAGCAGTTTACAGGGAGAAGAGACCCAGTACTTC
CDR3: CASSLQGEETQYF

D: TRBD1
J: TRBJ2-7
V: TRBV30
size: -
DNA: TGTGCCTGCCAATCACAGGGGGCCGAGCAGTACTTC
CDR3: CACQSQGAEQYF

D: TRBD2
J: TRBJ2-1
V: TRBV4-2
size: -
DNA: TGTGCCAGCAGCCAAGAAGATAAAGCGGGGTACAATGAGCAGTTCTTC
CDR3: CASSQEDKAGYNEQFF

D: -
J: TRBJ2-1
V: TRBV4-3
size: -
DNA: TGCGCCAGCAGCCAACTTAAAGGGTTGGGAGATGAGCAGTTCTTC
CDR3: CASSQLKGLGDEQFF

D: -
J: TRBJ2-1
V: TRBV29-1
size: -
DNA: TGCAGCGTCACGGGGGAGGCCATCAATGAGCAGTTCTTC
CDR3: CSVTGEAINEQFF

D: TRBD1
J: TRBJ1-1
V: TRBV2
size: -
DNA: TGTGCCAGCAGTGTGGGACAGGGAACGAACACTGAAGCTTTCTTT
CDR3: CASSVGQGTNTEAFF

D: TRBD1
J: TRBJ2-5
V: TRBV5-1
size: -
DNA: TGCGCCAGCAGCCCTTGGATGGGACAGGGGGTTTTAGAGACCCAGTACTTC
CDR3: CASSPWMGQGVLETQYF

D: -
J: TRBJ2-7
V: TRBV30
size: few
DNA: TGTGCCTGGAGTCTGAGCCCCTACGAGCAGTACTTC
CDR3: CAWSLSPYEQYF

D: -
J: TRBJ2-5
V: TRBV27
size: -
DNA: TGTGCCAGCAGTTGGCGGGGTGTAGGGACCCAGTACTTC
CDR3: CASSWRGVGTQYF

D: -
J: TRBJ2-3
V: TRBV27
size: few
DNA: TGTGCCAGCAGTTTAGTCTCGGGGCTCACAGATACGCAGTATTTT
CDR3: CASSLVSGLTDTQYF

D: -
J: TRBJ2-2
V: TRBV18
size: -
DNA: TGTGCCAGCTCACCAGGGGAGCTGTTTTTT
CDR3: CASSPGELFF

D: -
J: TRBJ2-1
V: TRBV29-1
size: -
DNA: TGCAGCGTTGGGCAGGGGAATGAGCAGTTCTTC
CDR3: CSVGQGNEQFF

D: TRBD2
J: TRBJ2-1
V: TRBV6-5
size: few
DNA: TGTGCCAGCAGTTACACGGGAGGGGGGTCCAATGAGCAGTTCTTC
CDR3: CASSYTGGGSNEQFF

D: -
J: TRBJ2-1
V: TRBV21-1
size: -
DNA: TGTGCCAGCAGCAAAGACAACAGCGGGACTAGCGCTACGAGCTCCTACAATGAGCAGTTCTTC
CDR3: CASSKDNSGTSATSSYNEQFF

D: -
J: TRBJ2-1
V: TRBV4-3
size: -
DNA: TGCGCCAGCAGCCAAGAAGCGGTTGTACACAATGAGCAGTTCTTC
CDR3: CASSQEAVVHNEQFF

D: -
J: TRBJ2-2
V: TRBV27
size: -
DNA: TGTGCCAGCAGTTTCTCCGGACTGGAGAACACCGGGGAGCTGTTTTTT
CDR3: CASSFSGLENTGELFF

D: TRBD1
J: TRBJ2-7
V: TRBV29-1
size: few
DNA: TGCAGCGTTGAAGGACAGGGAACCTACGAGCAGTACTTC
CDR3: CSVEGQGTYEQYF

D: -
J: TRBJ1-1
V: TRBV6-6
size: few
DNA: TGTGCCAGCACGGACGGGTATGAAGCTTTCTTT
CDR3: CASTDGYEAFF

D: -
J: TRBJ1-1
V: TRBV27
size: -
DNA: TGTGCCAGCAGTAAAACAGGGATCGAAGCTTTCTTT
CDR3: CASSKTGIEAFF

D: -
J: TRBJ2-3
V: TRBV4-1
size: -
DNA: TGCGCCAGCAGCCATCCTCCCCACAAAAACACAGATACGCAGTATTTT
CDR3: CASSHPPHKNTDTQYF

D: -
J: TRBJ2-1
V: TRBV5-1
size: few
DNA: TGCGCCAGCAGCCGGCACCGTGGGGCGAATGAGCAGTTCTTC
CDR3: CASSRHRGANEQFF

D: -
J: TRBJ2-1
V: TRBV25-1
size: once
DNA: TGTGCCAGCAGTGAATCGTTAGAGCAGTTCTTC
CDR3: CASSESLEQFF

D: TRBD1
J: TRBJ1-2
V: TRBV28
size: few
DNA: TGTGCCAGCAGTTTGACAGGGCTCTATGGCTACACCTTC
CDR3: CASSLTGLYGYTF

D: -
J: TRBJ2-1
V: TRBV7-6
size: -
DNA: TGTGCCAGCAGCTTTTCCTTGGAGTACAATGAGCAGTTCTTC
CDR3: CASSFSLEYNEQFF

D: -
J: TRBJ2-3
V: TRBV4-1
size: -
DNA: TGCGCCAGCAGCCATGACGGGGGCACAGATACACAGTATTTT
CDR3: CASSHDGGTDTQYF

D: -
J: TRBJ2-6
V: TRBV21-1
size: -
DNA: TGTGCCAGCAGCCCGCACAGGGTTCCTTATTCTGGGGCCAACGTCCTGACTTTC
CDR3: CASSPHRVPYSGANVLTF

D: -
J: TRBJ2-1
V: TRBV7-6
size: -
DNA: TGTGCCAGCAGCTTAGATTACGGGAGTAATGAGCAGTTCTTC
CDR3: CASSLDYGSNEQFF

D: -
J: TRBJ1-5
V: TRBV5-4
size: once
DNA: TGTGCCAGCAGCTTGGGGGACAATCAGCCCCAGCATTTT
CDR3: CASSLGDNQPQHF

D: -
J: TRBJ1-2
V: TRBV27
size: few
DNA: TGTGCCACCCTTGGCTACTATGGCTACACCTTC
CDR3: CATLGYYGYTF

D: TRBD1
J: TRBJ2-3
V: TRBV4-3
size: few
DNA: TGCGCCAGCAGCCGAGGACAGGGCACAGATACGCAGTATTTT
CDR3: CASSRGQGTDTQYF

D: -
J: TRBJ2-3
V: TRBV19
size: -
DNA: TGTGCCAGTAGTGAAAGCACAGATACGCAGTATTTT
CDR3: CASSESTDTQYF

D: -
J: TRBJ2-7
V: TRBV29-1
size: -
DNA: TGCAGCGCAAGCGGATTGACTACCTACGAGCAGTACTTC
CDR3: CSASGLTTYEQYF

D: -
J: TRBJ2-1
V: TRBV5-6
size: -
DNA: TGTGCCAGCAGCTTGACCAATGAGCAGTTCTTC
CDR3: CASSLTNEQFF

D: -
J: TRBJ2-1
V: TRBV30
size: -
DNA: TGTGCCTGGAGTGCGTGGATATACAATGAGCAGTTCTTC
CDR3: CAWSAWIYNEQFF

D: -
J: TRBJ2-5
V: TRBV4-1
size: -
DNA: TGCGCCAGCAGCCAGGGGGGCGGTGAAGAGACCCAGTACTTC
CDR3: CASSQGGGEETQYF

D: -
J: TRBJ1-1
V: TRBV7-9
size: -
DNA: TGTGCCAGCATTAATTCGACGGTGAACACTGAAGCTTTCTTT
CDR3: CASINSTVNTEAFF

D: TRBD2
J: TRBJ2-1
V: TRBV7-9
size: few
DNA: TGTGCCGGGCTCGACACTAGCGGGAGAGACAATGAGCAGTTCTTC
CDR3: CAGLDTSGRDNEQFF

D: -
J: TRBJ2-1
V: TRBV5-1
size: few
DNA: TGCGCCAGCAGCCACACCACTGACAGCTACAATGAGCAGTTCTTC
CDR3: CASSHTTDSYNEQFF

D: TRBD2
J: TRBJ2-3
V: TRBV6-6
size: once
DNA: TGTGCCAGCAGCCCAGGACTAGCGGAGAATACGCAGTATTTT
CDR3: CASSPGLAENTQYF